Following are 23 T cell receptor beta chains from one sample sequenced in a study of blood T cell repertoires in COVID-19. The protocol was immunoSEQ multiplex PCR, while the TCRdb copy is restricted to in-frame clones and leaves out a portion. Here the sample spans fewer than 200,000 clones, roughly 80% being singletons. Sequencing input: peripheral blood. The receptors were gathered from a woman older than 75 with COVID-19, enrolled during active disease.

The V call is TRBV11-1, the J call TRBJ1-1, with D possibly being TRBD1 (6 bases). This CDR3 has 14 amino acids. CDR1 is SGHAT, CDR2 FQDESV, per germline (reference sequence). V lost 2 bases and J lost 6, with 13 bases in between. The CDR3 DNA is TGTGCCAGCAGCTTACTCTCCTACAGGGCTGAAGCTTTCTTT. Translation: CASSLLSYRAEAFF.

This clone was seen just once. The rearrangement links TRBV7-6 to TRBJ2-5, with TRBD1 matching 7 bases. CDR3 length: 17 residues. Germline lookup yields CDR1 SGHVS and CDR2 FNYEAQ. J lost 2 bases, V lost 5 bases, and 14 bases had no gene match. The CDR3 loop reads CASSLSFLAGGQETQYF. For the CDR3, the DNA is TGTGCCAGCAGCCTAAGTTTCTTGGCAGGGGGTCAAGAGACCCAGTACTTC.

This chain joins TRBV7-9 and TRBJ2-6; no definite D call. The CDR3 loop spans 15 amino acids. The germline V and J ends were trimmed by 4 bases and 1 base, with 8 bases remaining between them. The germline CDR1 and CDR2 sequences are SEHNR and FQNEAQ (reference sequence). In nucleotides, the CDR3 is TGTGCCAGCAGCTCAATCGGGTCTGGGGCCAACGTCCTGACTTTC. Its translation is CASSSIGSGANVLTF.

The gene calls are TRBV19 and TRBJ2-7; 9 nucleotides align to TRBD1. V was pared by 5 bases and J by 7 bases, with 12 bases of the junction left unmatched. This CDR3 is built from 15 residues. Germline CDR1 reads LNHDA; CDR2 reads SQIVND (reference sequence). The CDR3 reads CASSAAGTGIPEQYF. DNA for the CDR3: TGTGCCAGTAGTGCAGCCGGGACAGGGATCCCGGAGCAGTACTTC. The whole variable domain, remainder taken from reference TRBV19 and TRBJ2-7, is DGGITQSPKYLFRKEGQNVTLSCEQNLNHDAMYWYRQDPGQGLRLIYYSQIVNDFQKGDIAEGYSVSREKKESFPLTVTSAQKNPTAFYLCASSAAGTGIPEQYFGPGTRLTVT.

This clone was picked up a small number of times. The CDR3 sequence: CASSWATGDGYTF. The CDR3 DNA reads TGCGCCAGCAGCTGGGCGACAGGGGACGGCTACACCTTC. This chain uses TRBV5-1 with TRBJ1-2; 8 nucleotides match TRBD1. The J segment lost 8 bases and the V segment lost 3 bases, leaving 6 bases of the junction unmatched. Germline V gene sequence: CDR1 SGHRS, CDR2 YFSETQ. The CDR3 sequence is 13 residues long. The variable domain in full, with the rest retrieved from reference TRBV5-1 and TRBJ1-2, is KAGVTQTPRYLIKTRGQQVTLSCSPISGHRSVSWYQQTPGQGLQFLFEYFSETQRNKGNFPGRFSGRQFSNSRSEMNVSTLELGDSALYLCASSWATGDGYTFGSGTRLTVV.

The chain combines TRBV14 with TRBJ1-5; D not certain. The CDR3 covers 13 residues. V lost 3 bases and J lost 6, with 9 bases in between. CDR1 and CDR2 from the germline V gene are SGHDN and FVKESK. CDR3 loop: CASSQSGSQPQHF. The CDR3 DNA follows: TGTGCCAGCAGCCAGAGCGGGTCTCAGCCCCAGCATTTT.

The gene calls are TRBV11-3 and TRBJ1-6; 10 positions agree with TRBD1. Germline-derived CDR1 and CDR2 are SGHNT and YENEEA. This CDR3 is 15 amino acids long. Trimming cost V 5 bases and J 6 bases; bases outside gene matches: 4. CDR3 region: CASSARTGGNSPLHF. The DNA of the CDR3 is TGTGCCAGCAGCGCCCGGACAGGGGGTAATTCACCCCTCCACTTT.

The chain has TRBV6-6 and TRBJ1-4, with 10 bases fitting TRBD1. The CDR3 is 18 amino acids. Trimming at V came to 5 bases and at J to 8 bases, leaving 17 bases not matched to a gene. Germline CDR1 and CDR2: MNHNY and SVGAGI (reference sequence). The CDR3 DNA follows: TGTGCCAGCAGTCCAAGGCCACGCGGGACAGGGGATCAGGAAAAACTGTTTTTT. Translated: CASSPRPRGTGDQEKLFF.

Here the CDR3 reads CASSWTSGTYNEQFF. The DNA of the CDR3 is TGTGCCAGCAGCTGGACTAGCGGAACTTACAATGAGCAGTTCTTC. The V and J genes are TRBV27 and TRBJ2-1, with 10 positions matching TRBD2. In germline, CDR1 is MNHEY, CDR2 SMNVEV (reference sequence). J was trimmed by 4 bases and V by 6 bases; bases with no gene match: 6. CDR3 length equals 15 residues.

This clone was seen only once. The chain uses TRBV10-3 and TRBJ2-3, with TRBD1 matching 7 bases. The CDR3 runs 14 residues. V was clipped by 7 bases and J by 5 bases; unmatched bases: 9. Germline values: CDR1 ENHRY, CDR2 SYGVKD. CDR3 loop: CAINRGGEGDTQYF. The CDR3 region has the DNA TGTGCCATCAATCGAGGGGGCGAGGGAGATACGCAGTATTTT.

For this clone: Distinct nucleotide sequences in the sample also encode this CDR3. The J gene is TRBJ1-6, the V gene TRBV3-1 (or the pseudogene TRBV3-2); TRBD1 might be the D (5 bases). CDR1 is LGHDT and CDR2 is YNNKEL in the germline V gene (reference sequence). There are 13 residues in the CDR3. Trimming cost V 4 bases and J 9 bases, with 10 bases left between them. For the CDR3, the DNA is TGTGCCAGCAGCCTCCAGGGTGGTTCACCCCTCCACTTT. It encodes CASSLQGGSPLHF.

V usage is TRBV13 and J usage is TRBJ2-5, with 7 bases fitting TRBD2. J was trimmed by 5 bases and V by 5 bases; bases with no gene match: 11. The CDR3 length is 15 residues. The germline CDR1 and CDR2 sequences are PRHDT and FYEKMQ (reference sequence). CDR3 nucleotides: TGTGCCAGCAGCCCCTCGGGACTAAAACCGGAGACCCAGTACTTC. It yields the protein CASSPSGLKPETQYF. The variable domain in full, completed from reference TRBV13 and TRBJ2-5, reads AAGVIQSPRHLIKEKRETATLKCYPIPRHDTVYWYQQGPGQDPQFLISFYEKMQSDKGSIPDRFSAQQFSDYHSELNMSSLELGDSALYFCASSPSGLKPETQYFGPGTRLLVL.

The genes are TRBV28 and TRBJ1-5; possibly TRBD1 for D (6 bases). Trimming cost V 8 bases and J 7 bases, with 12 bases left between them. The CDR3 is made up of 12 amino acids. The germline V gene encodes CDR1 MDHEN and CDR2 SYDVKM. CDR3 bases: TGTGCCAGCGGGGGGGGGCCGCAGCCCCAGCATTTT. It specifies CASGGGPQPQHF.

The V call is TRBV5-1, the J call TRBJ1-2; D is perhaps TRBD1 (6 bases). Per germline, CDR1 SGHRS and CDR2 YFSETQ. The CDR3 runs to 13 residues. V dropped 4 bases and J dropped 4 bases, with 11 bases sitting between them. DNA for the CDR3: TGCGCCAGCAGCATCACAGGGCTCTATGGCTACACCTTC. Translating gives CASSITGLYGYTF.

Only a few counts were recorded for this clone. The gene calls are TRBV28 and TRBJ2-7; tentatively, D is TRBD1 (6 bases). The CDR3 sequence is 14 residues long. V gave up 8 bases and J gave up 0 bases, with 14 bases separating them. CDR1 and CDR2 (germline): MDHEN, SYDVKM. The CDR3 loop is CASSGTQFSYEQYF. The CDR3 DNA follows: TGTGCCAGCTCCGGGACACAGTTCTCCTACGAGCAGTACTTC. The full variable domain, in which reference TRBV28 and TRBJ2-7 provide the parts outside the CDR3, is DVKVTQSSRYLVKRTGEKVFLECVQDMDHENMFWYRQDPGLGLRLIYFSYDVKMKEKGDIPEGYSVSREKKERFSLILESASTNQTSMYLCASSGTQFSYEQYFGPGTRLTVT.

The chain joins TRBV7-8 to TRBJ2-1; TRBD2 matches 10 bases. The CDR3 extends over 16 amino acids. Germline V gives CDR1 SGHVS, CDR2 FQNEAQ. After removal of 0 bases from V and 3 bases from J, the junction contained 2 bases not matched to a gene. This chain's CDR3 is CASSLAIAGGYNEQFF. CDR3 in DNA: TGTGCCAGCAGCTTAGCTATAGCGGGAGGCTACAATGAGCAGTTCTTC.

Comments on this clone: This sample includes further DNA sequences coding for the same CDR3. The chain combines TRBV6-5 with TRBJ2-2; D may be TRBD2 (6 bases). The CDR3 totals 14 residues. Germline V lookup: CDR1 MNHEY, CDR2 SVGAGI. V was clipped by 3 bases and J by 4 bases, with 9 bases between them. In DNA, the CDR3 is TGTGCCAGCAGTTATGATAGCGGCACCGGGGAGCTGTTTTTT. Protein sequence: CASSYDSGTGELFF.

This rearrangement joins TRBV28 to TRBJ2-7; 9 positions match TRBD1. Trimming removed 6 bases from V and 1 base from J; junction bases left unmatched: 10. The CDR3 is 16 residues long. CDR1 is MDHEN and CDR2 is SYDVKM in the germline V gene. The CDR3 DNA reads as TGTGCCAGCAGGGGAGAGACCGGGACAGGGTCCTACGAGCAGTACTTC. Translated, it gives CASRGETGTGSYEQYF.

The chain has TRBV5-1 and TRBJ2-1, with D perhaps TRBD1 (5 bases). Deletions cut 1 base from V and 5 bases from J, with 10 bases between. The CDR3 consists of 14 residues. Per germline, CDR1 SGHRS and CDR2 YFSETQ. The CDR3 bases are TGCGCCAGCAGCTTGAAGGGGCAGAACAATGAGCAGTTCTTC. Its protein is CASSLKGQNNEQFF. Using reference TRBV5-1 and TRBJ2-1 for the parts outside the CDR3, the full variable domain is KAGVTQTPRYLIKTRGQQVTLSCSPISGHRSVSWYQQTPGQGLQFLFEYFSETQRNKGNFPGRFSGRQFSNSRSEMNVSTLELGDSALYLCASSLKGQNNEQFFGPGTRLTVL.

V is TRBV7-6 and J is TRBJ2-2, with 9 nucleotides matching TRBD1. Trimming cost V 6 bases and J 5 bases; bases outside gene matches: 7. CDR1 is SGHVS and CDR2 is FNYEAQ in the germline V gene. CDR3 length: 15 amino acids. CDR3 nucleotides: TGTGCCAGCAGTCTACAGGGGGCCGGTACCGGGGAGCTGTTTTTT. This encodes CASSLQGAGTGELFF.

The chain carries TRBV27 and TRBJ2-7; the D gene is possibly TRBD2 (7 bases). V was cut by 3 bases and J by 4 bases, with 13 bases left in between. Germline-derived CDR1 and CDR2 are MNHEY and SMNVEV (reference sequence). The length of the CDR3 is 14 residues. In DNA, the CDR3 is TGTGCCAGCAGTTTTTCGGGGGGCCGGTACGAGCAGTACTTC. Amino acid sequence: CASSFSGGRYEQYF.

V gene TRBV15 combines with J gene TRBJ1-1; D is unresolved. This CDR3 region has 12 residues. V lost 0 bases, J lost 8 bases, and 7 bases lay in between. CDR1 LNHNV and CDR2 YYDKDF come from the germline V gene (reference sequence). The CDR3 loop reads CATSRDSREAFF. CDR3 coding DNA: TGTGCCACCAGCAGAGATTCGAGAGAAGCTTTCTTT.

This chain uses TRBV5-1 with TRBJ1-1; the match to TRBD1 covers 9 bases. This CDR3 has 13 residues. Germline V gene lookup returns CDR1 SGHRS and CDR2 YFSETQ. Trimming at V came to 0 bases and at J to 10 bases, leaving 4 bases not matched to a gene. CDR3 protein: CASSLGRDRAAFF. DNA for the CDR3: TGCGCCAGCAGCTTGGGTAGGGACAGGGCAGCTTTCTTT. The variable domain in full, with the rest retrieved from reference TRBV5-1 and TRBJ1-1, is KAGVTQTPRYLIKTRGQQVTLSCSPISGHRSVSWYQQTPGQGLQFLFEYFSETQRNKGNFPGRFSGRQFSNSRSEMNVSTLELGDSALYLCASSLGRDRAAFFGQGTRLTVV.